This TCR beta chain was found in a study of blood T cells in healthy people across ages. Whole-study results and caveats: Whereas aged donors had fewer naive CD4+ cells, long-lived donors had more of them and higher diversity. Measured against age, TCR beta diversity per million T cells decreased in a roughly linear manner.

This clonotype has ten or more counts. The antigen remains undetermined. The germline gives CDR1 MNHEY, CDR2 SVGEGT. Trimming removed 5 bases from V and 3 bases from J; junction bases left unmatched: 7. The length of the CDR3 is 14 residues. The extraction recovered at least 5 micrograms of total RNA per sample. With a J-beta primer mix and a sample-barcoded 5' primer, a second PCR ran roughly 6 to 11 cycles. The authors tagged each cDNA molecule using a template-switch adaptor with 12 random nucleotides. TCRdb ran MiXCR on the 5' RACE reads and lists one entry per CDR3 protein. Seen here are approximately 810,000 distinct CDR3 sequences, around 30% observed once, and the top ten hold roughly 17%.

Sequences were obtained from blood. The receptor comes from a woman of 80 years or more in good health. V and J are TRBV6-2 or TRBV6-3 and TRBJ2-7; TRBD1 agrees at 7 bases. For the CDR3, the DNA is TGTGCCAGCAGTGCCGACAGGGTGAACTACGAGCAGTACTTC. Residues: CASSADRVNYEQYF.